This T cell receptor beta chain was retrieved from a study of beta chain features in type 1 diabetes. Turning to the study itself: Healthy donors and patients had similar age, gender and cell yields.

TCRB transcripts that were expressed got sequenced, as all of the isolated RNA had been reverse transcribed. Repertoires were generated with immunoSEQ multiplex PCR, while TCRdb's copy carries only in-frame clones and drops some. The profile shows about 900,000 clones, roughly 16% of them singletons. This receptor was obtained from a young woman in good health. The source material was naive CD4+ T cells from blood.

This CDR3 is CASSPDTVYGYTF. CDR3 DNA: TGTGCCAGCTCACCAGACACCGTCTATGGCTACACCTTC. The rearrangement links TRBV18 to TRBJ1-2; no firm D call. Germline V gene sequence: CDR1 KGHSH, CDR2 LQKENI. Trimming pared 2 bases from V and 4 bases from J, leaving 8 bases between. The CDR3 is 13 amino acids.